These 13 T cell receptor beta chains share one sample of origin, sequenced in a study of lymphopenia after photon versus proton radiotherapy. The data were produced by immunoSEQ multiplex PCR, yet TCRdb's version contains in-frame clones alone and is incomplete. The sample consists of 68,000 or so clones, roughly 88% of them appearing once. The specimen comprised peripheral blood, sampled from a patient treated with photon-based radiotherapy. All receptors derive from a woman between 70 and 85 years old with pancreatic cancer.

The CDR3 nucleotides are TGTGCCAGCAGCTTAGCAGCGGGCGCCAGTACTGAGCAGTACTTC. The encoded protein is CASSLAAGASTEQYF. J is TRBJ2-7 and V is TRBV11-2, with TRBD2 as a possible D gene (6 bases). Trimming shortened V by 1 base and J by 7 bases, and 17 bases separated the two germline ends. This CDR3 region has 15 residues. From germline, CDR1 is SGHAT and CDR2 FQNNGV.

The chain links TRBV7-8 to TRBJ2-7; 7 nucleotides match TRBD1. Germline CDR1 is SGHVS and CDR2 is FQNEAQ. The CDR3 sequence is 14 residues long. V lost 1 base and J lost 3; bases outside the gene matches: 3. As DNA, the CDR3 is TGTGCCAGCAGCTTAGGACAGGGAGTCTACGAGCAGTACTTC. It yields the protein CASSLGQGVYEQYF.

The CDR3 DNA is TGTGCCAGTAGCGAGATTAGGAGATACTATGGCTACACCTTC. This encodes CASSEIRRYYGYTF. The V gene is TRBV19, the J gene TRBJ1-2; D gene uncertain. CDR1 is LNHDA, CDR2 SQIVND, per germline (reference sequence). The CDR3 consists of 14 residues. V was trimmed by 6 bases and J by 3 bases, leaving 14 bases between them.

The chain joins TRBV7-9 to TRBJ2-5; D is uncertain. Germline CDR1 is SEHNR and CDR2 is FQNEAQ (reference sequence). The CDR3 runs 13 residues. Trimming took off 4 bases at V and 11 bases at J, with 17 bases between the two ends. The DNA for the CDR3 is TGTGCCAGCAGCTCCGGACGAGGAGAAGAGCAGTACTTC. This encodes CASSSGRGEEQYF.

The genes are TRBV10-2 and TRBJ2-2; TRBD2 might be the D (5 bases). The CDR3 runs 15 residues. V gave up 2 bases and J gave up 0 bases, with 7 bases separating them. CDR1 and CDR2 (germline): WSHSY, SAAADI. CDR3 protein: CASSEPGANTGELFF. The CDR3 region has the DNA TGCGCCAGCAGTGAGCCCGGGGCGAACACCGGGGAGCTGTTTTTT.

The rearrangement uses TRBV6-5 and TRBJ1-1; 7 bases line up with TRBD1. The CDR3 covers 13 residues. Germline V gene sequence: CDR1 MNHEY, CDR2 SVGAGI. V lost 2 bases and J lost 4; bases outside the gene matches: 1. The chain's CDR3 is CASSYAGGTEAFF. The CDR3, as DNA: TGTGCCAGCAGTTACGCAGGGGGCACTGAAGCTTTCTTT.

This chain uses TRBV19 with TRBJ2-3; perhaps TRBD2 as D (5 bases). Looked up from germline, CDR1 is LNHDA and CDR2 is SQIVND (reference sequence). The CDR3 has 15 residues. V lost 3 bases and J 0 bases, leaving 10 bases between the germline ends. The CDR3 reads CASSIGGFSTDTQYF. CDR3 in DNA: TGTGCCAGTAGTATCGGCGGGTTTAGCACAGATACGCAGTATTTT. Filled out from reference TRBV19 and TRBJ2-3, the complete variable domain reads DGGITQSPKYLFRKEGQNVTLSCEQNLNHDAMYWYRQDPGQGLRLIYYSQIVNDFQKGDIAEGYSVSREKKESFPLTVTSAQKNPTAFYLCASSIGGFSTDTQYFGPGTRLTVL.

The chain joins TRBV25-1 to TRBJ2-1, with TRBD2 matching 8 bases. The CDR3 extends over 14 amino acids. Germline V gene data show CDR1 as MGHDK and CDR2 as SYGVNS. J was trimmed by 5 bases and V by 4 bases; bases with no gene match: 4. As DNA, the CDR3 is TGTGCCAGCAGTGCCGGGACTAGAAACAATGAGCAGTTCTTC. This translates into CASSAGTRNNEQFF.

This clone was recorded a few times. The chain combines TRBV4-2 with TRBJ2-2, with 8 nucleotides matching TRBD1. V gave up 3 bases and J gave up 7 bases; unmatched junction bases: 7. Germline V gene lookup returns CDR1 LGHNA and CDR2 YNFKEQ. This CDR3 has 15 residues. CDR3 DNA sequence: TGTGCCAGCAGCCACAGGACAGGGTATGACGGGGAGCTGTTTTTT. Translation gives CASSHRTGYDGELFF.

This rearrangement joins TRBV11-2 to TRBJ2-3; TRBD1 is a possible D gene (5 bases). Germline CDR1 and CDR2: SGHAT and FQNNGV. V gave up 1 base and J gave up 2 bases, with 10 bases separating them. The CDR3 is 15 amino acids. The CDR3 sequence is CASSLGAGNTDTQYF. The CDR3 DNA follows: TGTGCCAGCAGCTTAGGTGCAGGGAACACAGATACGCAGTATTTT.

The rearrangement links TRBV28 to TRBJ2-3; 8 bases agree with TRBD1. V lost 6 bases, J lost 1 base, and 6 bases stayed unmatched. Germline V CDR1 and CDR2: MDHEN, SYDVKM. The CDR3 totals 15 residues. CDR3 amino acids: CASRTGTGRTDTQYF. CDR3 nucleotide sequence: TGTGCCAGCAGGACGGGGACAGGCCGCACAGATACGCAGTATTTT. Looking up the rest from reference TRBV28 and TRBJ2-3 gives the full variable domain: DVKVTQSSRYLVKRTGEKVFLECVQDMDHENMFWYRQDPGLGLRLIYFSYDVKMKEKGDIPEGYSVSREKKERFSLILESASTNQTSMYLCASRTGTGRTDTQYFGPGTRLTVL.

The CDR3 spells CASSEGNRNNEKLFF. CDR3 sequence (DNA): TGTGCCAGCAGTGAAGGGAACAGGAATAATGAAAAACTGTTTTTT. The chain employs TRBV6-1 and TRBJ1-4; tentative D call: TRBD1 (5 bases). Deletions cut 1 base from V and 4 bases from J, with 10 bases between. The germline gives CDR1 MNHNS, CDR2 SASEGT. The CDR3 contains 15 residues.

CDR3 amino acids: CASRGAMRGKNIQYF. In DNA form, the CDR3 reads TGTGCCAGCAGAGGGGCAATGAGGGGAAAAAACATTCAGTACTTC. The V and J genes are TRBV25-1 and TRBJ2-4; D may correspond to TRBD1 or TRBD2 (5 bases each). The germline V gene encodes CDR1 MGHDK and CDR2 SYGVNS. This CDR3 contains 15 residues. The ends were cut back, 6 bases at V and 4 bases at J, with 16 bases in the middle. The full variable domain, its missing parts supplied by reference TRBV25-1 and TRBJ2-4, is EADIYQTPRYLVIGTGKKITLECSQTMGHDKMYWYQQDPGMELHLIHYSYGVNSTEKGDLSSESTVSRIRTEHFPLTLESARPSHTSQYLCASRGAMRGKNIQYFGAGTRLSVL.